This TCR beta chain comes out of a study of blood T cell repertoires in COVID-19. The wider study: Donors in the United States, Italy and Spain gave samples during acute or convalescent COVID-19. Sample material is recorded as cDNA or gDNA derived from T cells, B-cell-depleted T cells, or PBMCs.

The CDR3 spans 18 residues. The V gene's germline CDR1 is SEHNR and CDR2 FQNEAQ (reference sequence). Trimming at V came to 0 bases and at J to 4 bases, leaving 11 bases not matched to a gene. In the source study's methods: Cell counts per sample came from amplifying reference gene primers. Data came from immunoSEQ multiplex PCR; TCRdb stores just in-frame clones and leaves some out. The DNA gave D and trimming, while V, J and clone size come from that table. The repertoire includes 80,000 or so clones, approximately 78% of them detected once, and about 35% sits in the top ten. Sequenced sample: peripheral blood. The chain links TRBV7-9 to TRBJ2-7; 11 nucleotides agree with TRBD2. The TCR comes from a woman in her sixties or seventies with acute or convalescent COVID-19. CDR3 in amino acids: CASSLAGTSGHGVYEQYF. CDR3 DNA: TGTGCCAGCAGCTTAGCTGGGACTAGCGGACATGGGGTATACGAGCAGTACTTC. The full variable domain, completed using reference TRBV7-9 and TRBJ2-7, is DTGVSQNPRHKITKRGQNVTFRCDPISEHNRLYWYRQTLGQGPEFLTYFQNEAQLEKSRLLSDRFSAERPKGSFSTLEIQRTEQGDSAMYLCASSLAGTSGHGVYEQYFGPGTRLTVT.